This T cell receptor (beta chain) was found in a study of spatial heterogeneity in lung cancer. Looking at the study overall: The donor group consisted of around 77 patients who had untreated, early-stage non-small cell lung cancer. The study sequenced follow-up PBMC samples when they were available, at a median of roughly 22 months after resection.

Single TCR cDNA molecules each had their own unique molecular identifier. A single record per CDR3 protein comes from TCRdb applying MiXCR to the 5' RACE reads. The table has about 16,000 distinct CDR3 sequences, 6.3% seen once. This CDR3 spans 12 amino acids. Germline CDR1 MDHEN, CDR2 SYDVKM. V lost 5 bases to trimming and J lost 3 bases, with 6 bases between them. By its share, this clonotype is medium-sized (0.01 to 0.1%). The sample's time point: blood at routine non-recurrence follow-up after resection. Whole RNA from tumor, nontumor lung or frozen PBMC was sequenced unsorted. The sample was PBMCs, taken at follow-up. The chain uses TRBV28 and TRBJ2-3, with no clear D. This TCR derives from a male donor with early-stage non-small cell lung cancer. The CDR3 reads CASSIRTDTQYF. CDR3 in DNA: TGTGCCAGCAGTATTCGGACAGATACGCAGTATTTT.